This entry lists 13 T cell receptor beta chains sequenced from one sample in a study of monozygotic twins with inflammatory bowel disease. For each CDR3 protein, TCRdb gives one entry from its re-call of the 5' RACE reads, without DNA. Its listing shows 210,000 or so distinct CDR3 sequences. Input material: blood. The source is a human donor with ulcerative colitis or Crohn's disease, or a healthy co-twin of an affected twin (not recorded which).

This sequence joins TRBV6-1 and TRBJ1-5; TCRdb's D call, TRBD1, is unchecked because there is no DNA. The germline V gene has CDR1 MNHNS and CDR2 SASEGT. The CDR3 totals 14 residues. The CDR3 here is CASSEVASLMSQHF.

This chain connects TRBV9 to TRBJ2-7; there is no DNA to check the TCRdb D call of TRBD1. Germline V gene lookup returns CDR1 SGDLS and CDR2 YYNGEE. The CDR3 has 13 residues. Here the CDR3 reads CASSGQGSYEQYF.

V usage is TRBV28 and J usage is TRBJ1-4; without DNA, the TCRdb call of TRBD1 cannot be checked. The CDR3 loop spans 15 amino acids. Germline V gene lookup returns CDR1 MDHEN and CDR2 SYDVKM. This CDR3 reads CASRPGTALAEKLFF.

CDR3 in amino acids: CASSGFSGGPTRTDTQYF. The V call is TRBV5-1, the J call TRBJ2-3; TCRdb gives TRBD2 as the D gene, but with no DNA this cannot be confirmed. The CDR3 is 18 residues long. The germline V gene encodes CDR1 SGHRS and CDR2 YFSETQ.

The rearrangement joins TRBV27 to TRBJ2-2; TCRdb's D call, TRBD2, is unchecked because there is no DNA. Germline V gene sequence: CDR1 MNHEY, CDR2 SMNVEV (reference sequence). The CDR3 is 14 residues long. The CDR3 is CASKEAGRTGELFF.

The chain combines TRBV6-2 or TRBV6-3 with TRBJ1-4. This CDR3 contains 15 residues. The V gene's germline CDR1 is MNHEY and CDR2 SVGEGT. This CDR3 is CASSYSLWTGEKLFF.

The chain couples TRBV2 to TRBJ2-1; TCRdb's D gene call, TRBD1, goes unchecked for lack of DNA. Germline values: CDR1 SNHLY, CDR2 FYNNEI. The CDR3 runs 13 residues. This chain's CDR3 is CASSPTDPNEQFF.

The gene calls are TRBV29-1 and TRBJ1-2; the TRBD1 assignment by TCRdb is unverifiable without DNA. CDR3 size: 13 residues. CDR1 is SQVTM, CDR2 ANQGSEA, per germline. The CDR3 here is CSAGTGLLYGYTF.

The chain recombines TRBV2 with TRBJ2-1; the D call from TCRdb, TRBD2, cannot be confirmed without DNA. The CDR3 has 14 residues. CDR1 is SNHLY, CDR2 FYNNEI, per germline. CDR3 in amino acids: CASRGLAGADEQFF. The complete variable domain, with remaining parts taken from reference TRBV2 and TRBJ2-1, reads EPEVTQTPSHQVTQMGQEVILRCVPISNHLYFYWYRQILGQKVEFLVSFYNNEISEKSEIFDDQFSVERPDGSNFTLKIRSTKLEDSAMYFCASRGLAGADEQFFGPGTRLTVL.

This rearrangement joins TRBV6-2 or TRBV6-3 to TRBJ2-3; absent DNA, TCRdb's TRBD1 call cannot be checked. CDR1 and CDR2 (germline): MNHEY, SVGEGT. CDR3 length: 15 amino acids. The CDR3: CASSYSNRDADTQYF.

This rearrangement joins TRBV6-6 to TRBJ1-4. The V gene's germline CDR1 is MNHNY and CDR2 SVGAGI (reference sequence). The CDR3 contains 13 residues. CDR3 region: CASMRISGEKLFF.

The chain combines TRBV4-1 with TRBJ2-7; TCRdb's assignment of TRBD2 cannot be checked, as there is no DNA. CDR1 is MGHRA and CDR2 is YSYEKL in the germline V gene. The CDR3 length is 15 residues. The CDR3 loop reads CASSQLTSGDYEQYF.

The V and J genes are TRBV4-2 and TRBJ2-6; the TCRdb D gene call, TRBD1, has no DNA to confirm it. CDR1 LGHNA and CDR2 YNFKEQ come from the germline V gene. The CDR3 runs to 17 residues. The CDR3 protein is CASSPETGNSGANVLTF.